The entry below gives a single T cell receptor beta chain sequence along with its context. The target antigen is unknown. This sample is part of a study of T cell repertoires in cytomegalovirus infection. At the level of the study: Recently identified HLA-C-restricted CMV epitopes were used, and well-studied HLA-B-restricted CMV epitopes were used as well. In public TCR beta signatures, there were indications of both CMV infection and matching HLA type.

Each CDR3 protein gets one entry after TCRdb re-called the reads with MiXCR. This sample carries more than 250,000 distinct CDR3 sequences, roughly 25% of them seen once, and the ten largest clones take more than 10%. Trimming cost V 1 base and J 7 bases; bases outside gene matches: 3. The CDR3 covers 14 residues. Germline V gives CDR1 LGHNT, CDR2 FRNRAP. The sample here was cultured PBMCs, taken from culture after CMV antigen stimulation. The sequence was obtained from a human donor in good health (CMV status not recorded). Some clones in this sample may be carry-over from other donors' samples. V is TRBV12-5 and J is TRBJ2-1; 8 bases agree with TRBD2. CDR3 residues: CASGLARLANEQFF. The CDR3 nucleotides read TGTGCTAGTGGTTTGGCCCGACTAGCGAATGAGCAGTTCTTC.